What follows describes a single T cell receptor beta chain. The table came from immunoSEQ multiplex PCR; TCRdb's copy has only in-frame clones and leaves some out. The sample contains just under 95,000 clones, approximately 84% of which appear only once. The sample comes from a study of T cell responses to AZD1222 COVID-19 vaccine. CDR3 size: 13 residues. The sequencing used peripheral blood, collected on day 0 of AZD1222 vaccination. The rearrangement joins TRBV21-1 to TRBJ1-2; the table's D call, TRBD1, was not checked against the DNA. TRBV21-1 is classified as a pseudogene. This receptor was obtained from an adult in good health. The CDR3 region has the DNA TGTGCCACCCAGGGGGCGCGCAACTATGGCTACACCTTC. As protein: CATQGARNYGYTF.